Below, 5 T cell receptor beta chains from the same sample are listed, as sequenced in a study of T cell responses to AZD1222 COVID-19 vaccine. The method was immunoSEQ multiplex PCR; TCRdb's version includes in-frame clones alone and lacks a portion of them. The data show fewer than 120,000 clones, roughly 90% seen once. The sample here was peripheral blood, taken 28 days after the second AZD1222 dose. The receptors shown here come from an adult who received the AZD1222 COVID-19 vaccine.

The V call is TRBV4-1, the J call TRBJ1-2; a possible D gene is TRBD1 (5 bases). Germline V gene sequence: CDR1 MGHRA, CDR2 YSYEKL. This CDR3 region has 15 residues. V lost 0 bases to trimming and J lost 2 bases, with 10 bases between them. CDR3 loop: CASSQDRRQNYGYTF. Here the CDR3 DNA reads TGCGCCAGCAGCCAAGATCGGCGACAGAACTATGGCTACACCTTC.

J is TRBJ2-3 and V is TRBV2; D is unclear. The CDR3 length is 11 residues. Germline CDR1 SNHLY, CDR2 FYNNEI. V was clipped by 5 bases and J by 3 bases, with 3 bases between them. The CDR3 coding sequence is TGTGCCAGCAGTACAACAGATACGCAGTATTTT. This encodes CASSTTDTQYF.

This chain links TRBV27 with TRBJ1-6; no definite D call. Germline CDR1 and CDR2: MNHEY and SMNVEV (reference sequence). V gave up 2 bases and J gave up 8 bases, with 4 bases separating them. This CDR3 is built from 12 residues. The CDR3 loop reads CASSLNDSPLHF. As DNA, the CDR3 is TGTGCCAGCAGTTTAAATGATTCACCCCTCCACTTT.

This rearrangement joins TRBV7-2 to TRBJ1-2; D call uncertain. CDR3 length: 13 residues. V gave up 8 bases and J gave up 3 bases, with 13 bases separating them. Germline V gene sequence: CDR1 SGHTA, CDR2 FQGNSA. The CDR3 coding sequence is TGTGCCAGCGGCTGGGGTCGGGACTATGGCTACACCTTC. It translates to CASGWGRDYGYTF.

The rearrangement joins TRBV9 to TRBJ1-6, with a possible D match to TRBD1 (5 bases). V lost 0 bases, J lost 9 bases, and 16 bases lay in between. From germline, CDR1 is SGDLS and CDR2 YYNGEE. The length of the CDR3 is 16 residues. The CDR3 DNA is TGTGCCAGCAGCGTAGATAGGTCACCAGGGTTTTCACCCCTCCACTTT. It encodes CASSVDRSPGFSPLHF.